The 4 T cell receptor beta chains presented below share a single source sample, sequenced in a study of T cells in women clearing cervical HPV infection. Sequenced by immunoSEQ multiplex PCR; TCRdb stores in-frame clones only, minus some. The table lists about 23,000 clones. The material sequenced was blood buffy coat. These receptors were collected from a woman between 18 and 70 years old with a cervical HPV16 infection that either progressed to CIN3+ or cleared (not recorded which).

With regard to this clone: The read is 3 residues too short to cover the CDR3 end, so that end is filled in from the germline J gene. The chain has TRBV2 and TRBJ1-4; D is possibly TRBD1 (6 bases). Germline V gene sequence: CDR1 SNHLY, CDR2 FYNNEI. Trimming took 7 bases from V and 1 from J, leaving 16 bases between them. CDR3 length equals 16 residues. The CDR3 is CASISPGQGTNEKLFF. The DNA read from the CDR3 is TGTGCCAGCATCTCTCCGGGACAAGGAACTAATGAAAAA. The variable domain in full, completed from reference TRBV2 and TRBJ1-4, reads EPEVTQTPSHQVTQMGQEVILRCVPISNHLYFYWYRQILGQKVEFLVSFYNNEISEKSEIFDDQFSVERPDGSNFTLKIRSTKLEDSAMYFCASISPGQGTNEKLFFGSGTQLSVL.

A note on this clone: The read gets to within 3 residues of the CDR3 end, and the germline J gene fills in the rest. The rearrangement joins TRBV12-5 to TRBJ1-1; the D gene is possibly TRBD1 (6 bases). The CDR3 is made up of 15 amino acids. V was shortened by 6 bases and J by 0 bases, with 14 bases between the two germline ends. Germline CDR1 and CDR2: LGHNT and FRNRAP. CDR3 protein: CASGKRTEMNTEAFF. The part of the CDR3 DNA that was read is TGTGCTAGTGGGAAAAGGACAGAGATGAACACTGAA.

In the case of this clone: From the germline J gene comes the end of the CDR3, since the read stops 3 residues before it. The V and J genes are TRBV5-1 and TRBJ1-2, with TRBD1 matching 7 bases. CDR3 size: 14 residues. Germline V lookup: CDR1 SGHRS, CDR2 YFSETQ. CDR3 sequence reads: CASSWGDRGSGYTF. The sequenced CDR3 bases are TGCGCCAGCAGCTGGGGGGACAGAGGCAGCGGC. The full variable domain, completed using reference TRBV5-1 and TRBJ1-2, is KAGVTQTPRYLIKTRGQQVTLSCSPISGHRSVSWYQQTPGQGLQFLFEYFSETQRNKGNFPGRFSGRQFSNSRSEMNVSTLELGDSALYLCASSWGDRGSGYTFGSGTRLTVV.

As for this clone: The read ends 3 residues before the CDR3 terminus; that terminus is restored from the germline J gene. The V call is TRBV20-1, the J call TRBJ2-5; possible D gene TRBD2, 6 bases. Germline values: CDR1 DFQATT, CDR2 SNEGSKA (reference sequence). CDR3 size: 13 residues. V lost 4 bases, J lost 3 bases, and 12 bases lay in between. The sequenced part of the CDR3 DNA is TGCAGTGCTAAGGGCGGGAATAAAGAGACC. This translates into CSAKGGNKET. The whole CDR3 sequence is CSAKGGNKETQYF.